This TCR beta chain derives from a study of blood T cell repertoires in COVID-19. Study-level information: From T cells, B-cell-depleted T cells, or PBMCs came the material, which was cDNA or gDNA.

Generated by immunoSEQ multiplex PCR, the TCRdb table keeps only in-frame clones and is missing some. The profile covers about 220,000 clones, with roughly four fifths appearing a single time and about 3.4% taken by the ten largest. V lost 3 bases to trimming and J lost 0 bases, with 24 bases between them. The CDR3 runs to 20 residues. CDR1 and CDR2 (germline): LGHDT, YNNKEL (reference sequence). Recruits, aged 18 to 89 years, lived in 20 to 30 US areas. Sequencing was performed on PBMCs or T cells enriched from blood (not recorded which). This clonotype was obtained from a woman aged 55-70 years who had recovered from COVID-19. The chain joins TRBV3-1 (or the pseudogene TRBV3-2) to TRBJ1-3; D unresolved. In DNA, the CDR3 is TGTGCCAGCAGCCAGACCGGGGAGGAACTATTTGCACTCTCTGGAAACACCATATATTTT. Amino acids: CASSQTGEELFALSGNTIYF.